These 27 T cell receptor beta chains came from one sample sequenced in a study of long-term antiretroviral therapy in people with HIV. The run of the v3.0 immunoSEQ assay was at survey level. Repertoires were generated with immunoSEQ multiplex PCR, while TCRdb's copy carries only in-frame clones and drops some. The data contain 15,000 to 20,000 clones, around 74% of them seen just once; the ten biggest clones take up around 6.6%. Sequencing was performed on unsorted PBMCs, taken at the start of antiretroviral therapy, before treatment. These receptors all come from a man aged 18 to 29 with HIV.

The chain couples TRBV7-9 to TRBJ1-2; tentative D call: TRBD1 (6 bases). Germline CDR1 and CDR2: SEHNR and FQNEAQ (reference sequence). The CDR3 has 16 residues. V shed 4 bases and J shed 4 bases, with 19 bases lying between them. CDR3 DNA sequence: TGTGCCAGCAGCTCGCATACAGGGCTCGAGGCCTATGGCTACACCTTC. Translating it yields CASSSHTGLEAYGYTF.

V usage is TRBV7-2 and J usage is TRBJ2-5; the D call may be TRBD1 or TRBD2 (5 bases each). Germline lookup yields CDR1 SGHTA and CDR2 FQGNSA. Trimming removed 1 base from V and 4 bases from J, with 13 bases in between. The CDR3 is 15 amino acids. In nucleotides, the CDR3 is TGTGCCAGCAGCTTAGAAGTGGGACCTCGAGAGACCCAGTACTTC. The encoded protein is CASSLEVGPRETQYF.

The chain has TRBV7-2 and TRBJ1-3, with D unclear. The CDR3 runs 15 residues. V gave up 1 base and J gave up 2 bases, with 9 bases separating them. From germline, CDR1 is SGHTA and CDR2 FQGNSA. DNA of the CDR3: TGTGCCAGCAGCTTAGAAGGCAGGACTGGAAACACCATATATTTT. Amino acids: CASSLEGRTGNTIYF.

This clone was picked up one time. The gene calls are TRBV19 and TRBJ2-5, with 8 positions matching TRBD1. The V segment lost 3 bases and the J segment 4 bases; nucleotides outside the gene matches: 7. The CDR3 runs to 15 residues. Germline lookup yields CDR1 LNHDA and CDR2 SQIVND (reference sequence). CDR3 in DNA: TGTGCCAGTAGTATCCTCAGGACAGGGCGAGAGACCCAGTACTTC. Protein product: CASSILRTGRETQYF.

The V and J genes are TRBV5-1 and TRBJ1-5; D gene unclear. CDR3 length equals 14 residues. Trimming left V 0 bases short and J 3 bases short, with 7 bases between. Germline CDR1 and CDR2: SGHRS and YFSETQ. CDR3 sequence (DNA): TGCGCCAGCAGCTTGGAGGGAAACAATCAGCCCCAGCATTTT. The encoded protein is CASSLEGNNQPQHF.

The chain joins TRBV7-9 to TRBJ1-2, with D uncertain. Between the trimmed V and J ends, which lost 1 base and 9 bases, there was a span of 9 bases. This CDR3 comprises 12 residues. The germline V gene has CDR1 SEHNR and CDR2 FQNEAQ (reference sequence). Written as DNA, the CDR3 is TGTGCCAGCAGCTTAGTCCCGGATCGCTACACCTTC. It codes for CASSLVPDRYTF. Based on the CDR3 plus reference TRBV7-9 and TRBJ1-2, the full variable domain is DTGVSQNPRHKITKRGQNVTFRCDPISEHNRLYWYRQTLGQGPEFLTYFQNEAQLEKSRLLSDRFSAERPKGSFSTLEIQRTEQGDSAMYLCASSLVPDRYTFGSGTRLTVV.

The V gene is TRBV28, the J gene TRBJ2-7, with 8 nucleotides matching TRBD1. Germline CDR1 MDHEN, CDR2 SYDVKM. This CDR3 contains 16 residues. The trim removed 4 bases at V and 4 bases at J, leaving 12 bases unmatched. In DNA form, the CDR3 reads TGTGCCAGCAGTTCTCTCGGGACAGGAGACTCTTACGAGCAGTACTTC. Its protein is CASSSLGTGDSYEQYF.

The rearrangement joins TRBV15 to TRBJ2-4, with D maybe TRBD1 (5 bases). The length of the CDR3 is 14 residues. Germline-derived CDR1 and CDR2 are LNHNV and YYDKDF (reference sequence). V lost 1 base and J 5 bases, leaving 9 bases between the germline ends. In DNA, the CDR3 is TGTGCCACCAGCAGAGTTAAGGGGCAAAACATTCAGTACTTC. This sequence encodes CATSRVKGQNIQYF.

The CDR3 DNA follows: TGTGCCAGCAGTTCCCCATCGAGGAAGAACACTGAAGCTTTCTTT. Translating gives CASSSPSRKNTEAFF. This sequence joins TRBV27 and TRBJ1-1; D call uncertain. The CDR3 has 15 residues. Trimming removed 4 bases from V and 1 base from J, with 13 bases in between. Germline CDR1 and CDR2: MNHEY and SMNVEV (reference sequence).

This clone has more than one count but fewer than ten. The J gene is TRBJ2-5, the V gene TRBV7-2; a weak D match, TRBD1 (5 bases). With 5 bases removed from V and 4 bases from J, the gap between germline ends came to 11 bases. This CDR3 has 13 amino acids. Germline V gene sequence: CDR1 SGHTA, CDR2 FQGNSA. CDR3 bases: TGTGCCAGCAGCGCCCTGGGGCGAGAGACCCAGTACTTC. It translates to CASSALGRETQYF.

In this sample, this clone turned up once. The gene calls are TRBV27 and TRBJ1-6; 7 bases fit TRBD1. This CDR3 comprises 13 residues. The V gene's germline CDR1 is MNHEY and CDR2 SMNVEV (reference sequence). The junction had 5 bases not matched to a gene; V was cut back by 5 bases and J by 10 bases. The CDR3 region has the DNA TGTGCCAGCAGTCCCGGCAGGGGGTCACCCCTCCACTTT. Translated: CASSPGRGSPLHF.

The rearrangement uses TRBV7-9 and TRBJ2-7, with D perhaps TRBD2 (6 bases). The CDR3 has 14 residues. CDR1 is SEHNR, CDR2 FQNEAQ, per germline (reference sequence). Trimming cost V 5 bases and J 6 bases, with 17 bases left between them. The chain's CDR3 is CASSPSLAVTEQYF. The CDR3 nucleotides read TGTGCCAGCAGCCCCTCGTTAGCGGTTACCGAGCAGTACTTC.

The rearrangement uses TRBV28 and TRBJ2-1, with 13 bases that match TRBD2. V lost 4 bases, J lost 15 bases, and 12 bases stayed unmatched. CDR3 size: 15 residues. The germline V gene has CDR1 MDHEN and CDR2 SYDVKM. CDR3 sequence: CASSSLLAGGPVWFF. The CDR3 coding sequence is TGTGCCAGCAGTTCCCTACTAGCGGGAGGGCCTGTATGGTTCTTC. The whole variable domain, filled in from reference TRBV28 and TRBJ2-1, reads DVKVTQSSRYLVKRTGEKVFLECVQDMDHENMFWYRQDPGLGLRLIYFSYDVKMKEKGDIPEGYSVSREKKERFSLILESASTNQTSMYLCASSSLLAGGPVWFFGPGTRLTVL.

The chain links TRBV29-1 to TRBJ2-2; D may correspond to TRBD1 or TRBD2 (5 bases each). The ends were cut back, 7 bases at V and 2 bases at J, with 14 bases in the middle. CDR1 and CDR2 from the germline V gene are SQVTM and ANQGSEA. The CDR3 covers 14 residues. Written as DNA, the CDR3 is TGCAGCGCCTGGGACCGACTAAACACCGGGGAGCTGTTTTTT. Amino acids: CSAWDRLNTGELFF.

The chain carries TRBV7-2 and TRBJ2-5; D is unclear. Germline CDR1 SGHTA, CDR2 FQGNSA. CDR3 size: 11 residues. Trimming took off 4 bases at V and 7 bases at J, with 7 bases between the two ends. For the CDR3, the DNA is TGTGCCAGCAGCTCCTCGGGGACCCAGTACTTC. This sequence encodes CASSSSGTQYF.

The V call is TRBV14, the J call TRBJ2-2; D uncertain. V was shortened by 0 bases and J by 0 bases, with 11 bases between the two germline ends. CDR3 length: 17 residues. CDR1 is SGHDN, CDR2 FVKESK, per germline. The CDR3 loop reads CASSQDLRSPNTGELFF. The CDR3 DNA sequence: TGTGCCAGCAGCCAAGATCTGAGGTCTCCGAACACCGGGGAGCTGTTTTTT.

The chain links TRBV5-4 to TRBJ2-1, with 9 bases matching TRBD1. Germline V CDR1 and CDR2: SGHNT, YYREEE (reference sequence). The CDR3 consists of 16 residues. V shed 4 bases and J 8 bases; nucleotides not matched to a gene: 13. This CDR3 reads CASSLPRTGALDEQFF. The CDR3 nucleotides are TGTGCCAGCAGCCTACCGAGGACAGGGGCCTTGGATGAGCAGTTCTTC.

The chain links TRBV7-9 to TRBJ2-5, with D unclear. The CDR3 contains 11 residues. The germline V gene encodes CDR1 SEHNR and CDR2 FQNEAQ (reference sequence). V lost 1 base and J lost 10, with 7 bases in between. As DNA, the CDR3 is TGTGCCAGCAGCTTAGGGGGTTTCCAGTACTTC. The encoded protein is CASSLGGFQYF.

The rearrangement links TRBV5-6 to TRBJ2-3, with a tentative D call TRBD2 (6 bases). V lost 2 bases and J lost 2, with 12 bases in between. Germline assignment: CDR1 SGHDT and CDR2 YYEEEE. The CDR3 consists of 15 residues. CDR3 nucleotides: TGTGCCAGCAGCTTCCAGGGACTCTTCACAGATACGCAGTATTTT. Protein product: CASSFQGLFTDTQYF.

The rearrangement links TRBV28 to TRBJ1-2; 7 bases match TRBD1. Per the germline V gene, CDR1 is MDHEN and CDR2 is SYDVKM. There are 15 residues in the CDR3. Losses at the gene ends were 3 bases for V and 4 bases for J; bases not matched to a gene: 8. Written as DNA, the CDR3 is TGTGCCAGCAGTTTGAGGGGGCGAAAGACCTATGGCTACACCTTC. As protein: CASSLRGRKTYGYTF.

The chain employs TRBV7-9 and TRBJ1-1, with 7 bases fitting TRBD1. CDR1 and CDR2 from the germline V gene are SEHNR and FQNEAQ (reference sequence). CDR3 length: 15 residues. The V segment lost 5 bases and the J segment 2 bases; nucleotides outside the gene matches: 8. Here the CDR3 reads CASSAPNRGNTEAFF. In DNA, the CDR3 is TGTGCCAGCAGCGCGCCGAACAGGGGTAACACTGAAGCTTTCTTT.

J is TRBJ2-5 and V is TRBV7-6, with 7 bases fitting TRBD1. The V gene's germline CDR1 is SGHVS and CDR2 FNYEAQ. Trimming took 2 bases from V and 4 from J; bases not matched to a gene: 4. The CDR3 sequence is 14 residues long. CDR3 sequence (DNA): TGTGCCAGCAGCTTAAACAGGGGTACAGAGACCCAGTACTTC. It encodes CASSLNRGTETQYF.

This sequence joins TRBV7-8 and TRBJ1-5, with no clear D. The CDR3 is 13 residues long. Between the trimmed V and J ends, which lost 2 bases and 6 bases, there was a span of 8 bases. The germline CDR1 and CDR2 sequences are SGHVS and FQNEAQ. In DNA, the CDR3 is TGTGCCAGCAGCTTAAGGGTAGGTCAGCCCCAGCATTTT. Its protein product is CASSLRVGQPQHF.

In its sample, this clone was seen once. This chain joins TRBV28 and TRBJ1-5; D may be TRBD1 (5 bases). The CDR3 extends over 14 amino acids. Trimming cost V 8 bases and J 4 bases, with 15 bases left between them. Per the germline V gene, CDR1 is MDHEN and CDR2 is SYDVKM. The CDR3 nucleotides read TGTGCCAGCGGGGGGGTGGTGGGGAATCAGCCCCAGCATTTT. Amino acids: CASGGVVGNQPQHF.

This clone appeared once. This CDR3 reads CASSQELAVSTDTQYF. The CDR3 DNA sequence: TGCGCCAGCAGCCAAGAACTAGCGGTTAGCACAGATACGCAGTATTTT. This chain connects TRBV4-1 to TRBJ2-3, with 8 bases identical to TRBD2. The CDR3 length is 16 residues. Germline V gives CDR1 MGHRA, CDR2 YSYEKL. With V trimmed by 0 bases and J by 0 bases, 2 bases remained unmatched.

The chain joins TRBV9 to TRBJ2-7; 7 bases match TRBD1. The germline CDR1 and CDR2 sequences are SGDLS and YYNGEE. The V segment lost 2 bases and the J segment 0 bases; nucleotides outside the gene matches: 2. CDR3 length: 14 residues. In DNA form, the CDR3 reads TGTGCCAGCAGCGTGGGGACAGTCTCCTACGAGCAGTACTTC. Amino acids: CASSVGTVSYEQYF.

The chain employs TRBV14 and TRBJ2-7; the match to TRBD1 covers 9 bases. In germline, CDR1 is SGHDN, CDR2 FVKESK. This CDR3 has 15 residues. J lost 1 base, V lost 7 bases, and 8 bases had no gene match. This chain's CDR3 is CASNFGQGNSYEQYF. The CDR3 region has the DNA TGTGCCAGCAATTTCGGACAGGGGAATTCCTACGAGCAGTACTTC.